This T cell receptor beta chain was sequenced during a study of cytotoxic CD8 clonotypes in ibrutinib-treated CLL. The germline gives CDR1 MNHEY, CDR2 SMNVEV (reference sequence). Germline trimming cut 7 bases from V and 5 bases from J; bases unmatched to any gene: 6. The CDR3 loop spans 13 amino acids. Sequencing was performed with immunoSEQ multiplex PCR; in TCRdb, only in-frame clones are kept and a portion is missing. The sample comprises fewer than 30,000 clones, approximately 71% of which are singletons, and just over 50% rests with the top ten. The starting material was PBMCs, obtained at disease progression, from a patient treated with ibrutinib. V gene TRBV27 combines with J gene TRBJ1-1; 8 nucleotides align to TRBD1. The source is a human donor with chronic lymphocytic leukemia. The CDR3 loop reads CASKGQGGTEAFF. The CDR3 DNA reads TGTGCCAGCAAAGGACAGGGCGGGACTGAAGCTTTCTTT.